The 24 T cell receptor beta chains in this list originate from one sample, sequenced in a study of blood T cells in healthy people across ages. Through a sample-barcoded 5' primer and a J-beta primer mix, a second PCR was run for about 6 to 11 cycles. TCRdb itself ran the 5' RACE reads through MiXCR, one entry per CDR3 protein. The data show fewer than 1,000,000 distinct CDR3 sequences, around 43% seen once. The sample was blood. These receptors were obtained from a man in his 60s in good health.

The chain carries TRBV10-2 and TRBJ1-2; a weak D match, TRBD1 (5 bases). The germline CDR1 and CDR2 sequences are WSHSY and SAAADI. The CDR3 has 15 residues. V shed 0 bases and J shed 4 bases, with 12 bases lying between them. CDR3 in amino acids: CASSESLSGGYGYTF. The CDR3, as DNA: TGCGCCAGCAGTGAGTCGCTGTCCGGGGGCTATGGCTACACCTTC.

There are a few counts of this clonotype. The chain is built from TRBV2 and TRBJ2-7; TRBD1 matches 8 bases. The CDR3 loop spans 14 amino acids. Germline trimming cut 5 bases from V and 7 bases from J; bases unmatched to any gene: 10. Germline-derived CDR1 and CDR2 are SNHLY and FYNNEI. CDR3 protein: CASSQDRAWEEQYF. CDR3 bases: TGTGCCAGCAGTCAGGACAGGGCATGGGAAGAGCAGTACTTC.

As regards this clonotype: The junction departs from the called germline gene at one end, perhaps through a read error. The chain recombines TRBV20-1 with TRBJ2-1; 7 positions agree with TRBD2. CDR3 length: 16 residues. CDR1 and CDR2 (germline): DFQATT, SNEGSKA (reference sequence). For the CDR3, the DNA is TGCAGTGCTAGTCCGAGCGGGGTGGTATCCTACGATGAGCAGTTCTTC. Translation: CSASPSGVVSYDEQFF.

Concerning this clonotype itself: A junction end diverges from the germline sequence, so it may reflect a read error. CDR3 in amino acids: CASSPGPTDTLYF. DNA for the CDR3: TGTGCCAGCAGCCCTGGACCCACAGATACGCTGTATTTT. J is TRBJ2-3 and V is TRBV7-2; D not certain. Per the germline V gene, CDR1 is SGHTA and CDR2 is FQGNSA. The length of the CDR3 is 13 residues.

This rearrangement joins TRBV6-6 to TRBJ2-7; 12 bases are shared with TRBD2. The CDR3 is 16 amino acids. V trimming: 4 bases; J trimming: 7 bases; junction bases outside the gene matches: 11. The germline V gene encodes CDR1 MNHNY and CDR2 SVGAGI (reference sequence). Here the CDR3 DNA reads TGTGCCAGCAGTTTCCTAGGACTAGCGGGGAAGAATGAGCAGTACTTC. Its translation is CASSFLGLAGKNEQYF.

The V gene is TRBV6-6, the J gene TRBJ1-2, with D perhaps TRBD1 (5 bases). V was shortened by 7 bases and J by 2 bases, with 14 bases between the two germline ends. Germline CDR1 and CDR2: MNHNY and SVGAGI (reference sequence). This CDR3 comprises 14 residues. The CDR3 spells CASTILGGNYGYTF. In DNA form, the CDR3 reads TGTGCCAGCACCATTCTCGGGGGGAACTATGGCTACACCTTC.

This chain links TRBV10-3 with TRBJ1-4; D uncertain. Germline values: CDR1 ENHRY, CDR2 SYGVKD. The ends were cut back, 7 bases at V and 3 bases at J, with 3 bases in the middle. The CDR3 has 11 residues. CDR3 protein: CAIMANEKLFF. DNA of the CDR3: TGTGCCATCATGGCTAATGAAAAACTGTTTTTT.

V is TRBV30 and J is TRBJ1-4; D may be TRBD1 (5 bases). Germline CDR1 GTSNPN, CDR2 SVGIG (reference sequence). V was shortened by 2 bases and J by 1 base, with 8 bases between the two germline ends. The CDR3 totals 14 residues. CDR3 sequence: CAWSTGQTNEKLFF. The DNA for the CDR3 is TGTGCCTGGAGTACAGGACAAACTAATGAAAAACTGTTTTTT.

The rearrangement joins TRBV2 to TRBJ2-3; possible D gene TRBD2, 5 bases. Germline CDR1 SNHLY, CDR2 FYNNEI. V lost 3 bases, J lost 2 bases, and 9 bases lay in between. The CDR3 is 14 amino acids. For the CDR3, the DNA is TGTGCCAGCAGTGACTGGACTGTCACAGATACGCAGTATTTT. Its translation is CASSDWTVTDTQYF.

This clonotype came up a few times. The rearrangement uses TRBV29-1 and TRBJ2-7; 7 nucleotides line up with TRBD1. CDR1 is SQVTM and CDR2 is ANQGSEA in the germline V gene. The CDR3 is made up of 13 amino acids. V lost 7 bases and J lost 2; bases outside the gene matches: 8. Here the CDR3 reads CSARRDSPYEQYF. The CDR3 nucleotides are TGCAGCGCCCGACGGGACAGCCCCTACGAGCAGTACTTC.

The V and J genes are TRBV7-2 and TRBJ1-4; 10 nucleotides line up with TRBD1. With V trimmed by 5 bases and J by 8 bases, 17 bases remained unmatched. The CDR3 is 18 residues long. Germline loops: CDR1 SGHTA, CDR2 FQGNSA. CDR3 sequence reads: CASSARGGRQGAREKLFF. CDR3 nucleotides: TGTGCCAGCAGCGCCCGCGGGGGGAGACAGGGGGCAAGGGAAAAACTGTTTTTT.

This clonotype has only a few counts. V and J are TRBV7-3 and TRBJ2-5, with 10 bases matching TRBD2. Germline lookup yields CDR1 SGHTA and CDR2 FQGTGA. There are 21 residues in the CDR3. With 4 bases clipped from V and 2 bases from J, the junction kept 22 bases outside the gene matches. CDR3 in amino acids: CASSSPNSAGELAGYQETQYF. CDR3 sequence (DNA): TGTGCCAGCAGCTCCCCAAACTCGGCCGGCGAACTAGCGGGGTATCAAGAGACCCAGTACTTC.

This clonotype has just a few counts. The chain couples TRBV7-2 to TRBJ1-5, with D unclear. The CDR3 consists of 14 residues. Germline V gives CDR1 SGHTA, CDR2 FQGNSA. Trimming removed 1 base from V and 4 bases from J, with 8 bases in between. This CDR3 is CASSLESWNQPQHF. CDR3 DNA: TGTGCCAGCAGCTTAGAGTCGTGGAATCAGCCCCAGCATTTT.

In its sample, this clonotype was seen many times. The chain has TRBV12-3 or TRBV12-4 and TRBJ2-5; D is perhaps TRBD2 (5 bases). The CDR3 has 13 amino acids. The V gene lost 4 bases and the J gene lost 11 bases, with 17 bases spanning the gap. This CDR3 is CASSSTKGWEQYF. The CDR3 nucleotides are TGTGCCAGCAGTTCGACAAAGGGCTGGGAGCAGTACTTC.

This clonotype was detected only a few times. This chain links TRBV3-1 with TRBJ2-6; D remains ambiguous. CDR3 length: 15 amino acids. CDR1 is LGHDT and CDR2 is YNNKEL in the germline V gene (reference sequence). V was pared by 4 bases and J by 4 bases, with 11 bases between. CDR3 loop: CASSRPSAGANVLTF. The DNA of the CDR3 is TGTGCCAGCAGCCGCCCCTCGGCGGGGGCCAACGTCCTGACTTTC.

The chain uses TRBV10-3 and TRBJ2-7; D is perhaps TRBD2 (5 bases). This CDR3 contains 13 residues. The V gene lost 8 bases and the J gene lost 2 bases, with 13 bases spanning the gap. CDR1 ENHRY and CDR2 SYGVKD come from the germline V gene. CDR3 sequence (DNA): TGTGCCATCTGCGAGGGCAGACCCTACGAGCAGTACTTC. Its translation: CAICEGRPYEQYF.

In DNA, the CDR3 is TGTGCCAGCACCGAGGGTGGTGAGCAGTACTTC. Its protein is CASTEGGEQYF. The J gene is TRBJ2-5, the V gene TRBV7-9, with a possible D match to TRBD2 (5 bases). The germline gives CDR1 SEHNR, CDR2 FQNEAQ (reference sequence). The CDR3 totals 11 residues. V gave up 7 bases and J gave up 11 bases, with 14 bases separating them.

The chain has TRBV28 and TRBJ2-3; a possible D gene is TRBD1 (5 bases). This CDR3 has 13 amino acids. Germline V gives CDR1 MDHEN, CDR2 SYDVKM. Trimming shortened V by 8 bases and J by 1 base, and 10 bases separated the two germline ends. The CDR3 DNA follows: TGTGCCAGCTGGGCCAGGGGCACAGATACGCAGTATTTT. This gives the protein CASWARGTDTQYF.

This clonotype was observed a handful of times. This sequence joins TRBV4-2 and TRBJ2-5; D is perhaps TRBD1 (5 bases). In germline, CDR1 is LGHNA, CDR2 YNFKEQ. Trimming took off 0 bases at V and 4 bases at J, with 9 bases between the two ends. The CDR3 has 14 amino acids. CDR3 amino acids: CASSQDNRGETQYF. CDR3 in DNA: TGTGCCAGCAGCCAAGATAATAGGGGAGAGACCCAGTACTTC.

This clonotype was observed once. The chain uses TRBV6-2 or TRBV6-3 and TRBJ2-1, with D perhaps given as TRBD1 or TRBD2 (5 bases each). Germline CDR1 is MNHEY and CDR2 is SVGEGT. With 8 bases removed from V and 6 bases from J, the gap between germline ends came to 23 bases. The CDR3 has 16 residues. The CDR3 protein is CASGPPGNLGGNEQFF. The CDR3 DNA sequence: TGTGCCAGCGGGCCACCGGGAAACCTTGGGGGCAATGAGCAGTTCTTC.

V gene TRBV14 combines with J gene TRBJ2-1, with D tentatively TRBD1 or TRBD2 (5 bases each). CDR1 SGHDN and CDR2 FVKESK come from the germline V gene. This CDR3 contains 14 residues. Between the trimmed V and J ends, which lost 4 bases and 2 bases, there was a span of 9 bases. The CDR3 bases are TGTGCCAGCAGCCCGGGACCAACCTACAATGAGCAGTTCTTC. As protein: CASSPGPTYNEQFF.

In this sample, this clonotype turned up a few times. The chain joins TRBV6-2 or TRBV6-3 to TRBJ2-7; D may be TRBD1 or TRBD2 (5 bases each). V lost 8 bases and J 0 bases, leaving 20 bases between the germline ends. This CDR3 is built from 16 residues. Germline V gene data show CDR1 as MNHEY and CDR2 as SVGEGT. CDR3 loop: CASHPPTGTTSYEQYF. Written as DNA, the CDR3 is TGTGCCAGCCATCCCCCCACCGGGACGACCTCCTACGAGCAGTACTTC.

This clonotype showed up just a few times. The chain combines TRBV20-1 with TRBJ1-2, with unresolved D. This CDR3 contains 10 residues. Germline CDR1 and CDR2: DFQATT and SNEGSKA (reference sequence). Trimming cost V 4 bases and J 8 bases, with 8 bases left between them. The CDR3: CSATRLGYTF. In DNA form, the CDR3 reads TGCAGTGCTACCCGACTCGGCTACACCTTC.

The CDR3 here is CASSQGTGGHGYTF. In DNA form, the CDR3 reads TGTGCCAGCAGCCAAGGGACAGGGGGCCATGGCTACACCTTC. This chain connects TRBV3-1 to TRBJ1-2; 11 bases line up with TRBD1. J was trimmed by 6 bases and V by 1 base; bases with no gene match: 1. Germline V gives CDR1 LGHDT, CDR2 YNNKEL (reference sequence). The CDR3 length is 14 residues.